This T cell receptor beta chain was captured by sequencing in a study of T cell changes during pregnancy in multiple sclerosis. This table comes from immunoSEQ multiplex PCR, and its TCRdb copy is limited to in-frame clones, with some not included. The sample lists about 74,000 clones, 88% seen once, with over 3% in the top ten. This TCR was recovered from a female donor with multiple sclerosis, enrolled in a pregnancy study. Sequences were derived from peripheral blood, sampled before pregnancy.

The CDR3 DNA reads as TGTGCCAGCAGCTCAGGGGCGGGCACAGATACGCAGTATTTT. It specifies CASSSGAGTDTQYF. The chain has TRBV5-6 and TRBJ2-3; D is possibly TRBD1 (6 bases). Trimming stripped 3 bases from V and 1 base from J, with 9 bases between. The CDR3 contains 14 residues. From germline, CDR1 is SGHDT and CDR2 YYEEEE. Filled out from reference TRBV5-6 and TRBJ2-3, the complete variable domain reads DAGVTQSPTHLIKTRGQQVTLRCSPKSGHDTVSWYQQALGQGPQFIFQYYEEEERQRGNFPDRFSGHQFPNYSSELNVNALLLGDSALYLCASSSGAGTDTQYFGPGTRLTVL.